The clone carrying this T cell receptor beta chain showed up many times. The antigen remains undetermined. This sample is drawn from a study of breast tumors, draining lymph nodes, adjacent tissues. Whole-study results and caveats: Data fit most tumor T cells coming from lymph node, expanding in tumor. The lymph node origin of tumor T cells was framed as consistent with a hypothesis, not demonstrated. Luminal-like breast cancer showed significantly higher tumor–nontumor repertoire similarity than basal-like. Tumor TCR diversity was below lymph nodes but above nontumor tissue.

Axillary draining lymph nodes of breast cancer patients supplied the node samples. TCRdb analysed the multiplex PCR reads with MiXCR anew, one entry per CDR3 protein. This sample has around 130,000 distinct CDR3 sequences, with less than 20% found just once. Losses at the gene ends were 2 bases for V and 8 bases for J; bases not matched to a gene: 9. This CDR3 contains 16 residues. CDR1 is SNHLY and CDR2 is FYNNEI in the germline V gene. The chain links TRBV2 to TRBJ2-1; TRBD1 agrees at 10 bases. The material sequenced was axillary lymph node tissue. The clonotype comes from a female donor with breast cancer. Some clones in this sample may be carry-over from other donors' samples. The CDR3 protein is CASSETWTGGVYEQFF. DNA for the CDR3: TGTGCCAGCAGTGAAACTTGGACAGGGGGTGTCTATGAGCAGTTCTTC.